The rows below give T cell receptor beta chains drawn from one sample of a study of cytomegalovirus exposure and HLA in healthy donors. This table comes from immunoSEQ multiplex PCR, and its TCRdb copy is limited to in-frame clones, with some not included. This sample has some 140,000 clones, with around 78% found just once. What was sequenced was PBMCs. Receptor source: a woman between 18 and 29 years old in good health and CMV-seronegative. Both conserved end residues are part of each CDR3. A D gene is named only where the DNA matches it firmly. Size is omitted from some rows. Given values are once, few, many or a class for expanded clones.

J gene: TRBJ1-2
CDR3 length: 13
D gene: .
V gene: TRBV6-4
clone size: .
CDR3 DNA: TGTGCCAGCAGTGACTCGGCAGGGTATGGCTACACCTTC
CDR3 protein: CASSDSAGYGYTF

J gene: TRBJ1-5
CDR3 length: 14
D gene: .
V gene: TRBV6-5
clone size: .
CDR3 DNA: TGTGCCAGCAGGGAGGGACGTAGCAATCAGCCCCAGCATTTT
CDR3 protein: CASREGRSNQPQHF

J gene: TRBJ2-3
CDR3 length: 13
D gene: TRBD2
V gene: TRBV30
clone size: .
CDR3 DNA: TGTGCCTGGACGGGGCGGGAGTCAGATACGCAGTATTTT
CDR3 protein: CAWTGRESDTQYF

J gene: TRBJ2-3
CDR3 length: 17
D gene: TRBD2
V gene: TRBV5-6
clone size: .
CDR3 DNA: TGTGCCAGCAGCCCCGGAGTCCGCGGGAGGGCTGGAGATACGCAGTATTTT
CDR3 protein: CASSPGVRGRAGDTQYF

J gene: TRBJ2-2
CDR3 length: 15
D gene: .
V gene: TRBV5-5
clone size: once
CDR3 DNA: TGTGCCAGCAGCTTTACAGGGTGGAGGACCGGGGAGCTGTTTTTT
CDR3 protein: CASSFTGWRTGELFF

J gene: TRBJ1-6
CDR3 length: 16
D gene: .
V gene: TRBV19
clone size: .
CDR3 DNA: TGTGCCAGTAGTATGGAACGACAACCCGTTCCACAACTCCTCCACTTT
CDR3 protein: CASSMERQPVPQLLHF

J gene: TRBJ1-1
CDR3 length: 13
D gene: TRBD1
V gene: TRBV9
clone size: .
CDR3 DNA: TGTGCCAGCAGCGAGGGGACAGGGATTGAAGCTTTCTTT
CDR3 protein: CASSEGTGIEAFF

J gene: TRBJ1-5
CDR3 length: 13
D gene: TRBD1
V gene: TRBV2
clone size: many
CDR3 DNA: TGTGCCAGCAGATGGGACAGGGAGCGGCCCCAGCATTTT
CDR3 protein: CASRWDRERPQHF

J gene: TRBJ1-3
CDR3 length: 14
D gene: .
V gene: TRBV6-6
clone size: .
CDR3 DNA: TGTGCCAGCAGTTACTCCGACAGTAGAAACACCATATATTTT
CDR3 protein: CASSYSDSRNTIYF

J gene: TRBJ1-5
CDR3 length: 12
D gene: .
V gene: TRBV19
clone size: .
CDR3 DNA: TGTGCCAGTAGTAAGGAGCTAGGGGCCCAGCATTTT
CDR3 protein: CASSKELGAQHF

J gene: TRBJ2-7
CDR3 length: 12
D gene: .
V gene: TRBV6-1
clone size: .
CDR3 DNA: TGTGCCAGCAGTGGGAGCGCATACGAGCAGTACTTC
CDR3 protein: CASSGSAYEQYF

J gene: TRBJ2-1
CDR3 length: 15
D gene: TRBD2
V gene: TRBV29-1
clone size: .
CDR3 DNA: TGCAGCGTTCTTACGACTAGCGGGAGGGTCAATGAGCAGTTCTTC
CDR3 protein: CSVLTTSGRVNEQFF

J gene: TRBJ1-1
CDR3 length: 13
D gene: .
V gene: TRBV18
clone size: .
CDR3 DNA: TGTGCCAGCTCAACTCCAGGGAGGACTGAAGCTTTCTTT
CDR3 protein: CASSTPGRTEAFF

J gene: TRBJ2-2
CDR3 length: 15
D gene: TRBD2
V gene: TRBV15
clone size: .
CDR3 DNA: TGTGCCACCAGCAGGACGGCGGGGGGTACCGGGGAGCTGTTTTTT
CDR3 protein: CATSRTAGGTGELFF

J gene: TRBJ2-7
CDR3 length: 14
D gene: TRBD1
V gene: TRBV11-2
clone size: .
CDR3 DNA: TGTGCCAGCAGCTTAGTTCCAGGGGGCTACGAGCAGTACTTC
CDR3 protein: CASSLVPGGYEQYF

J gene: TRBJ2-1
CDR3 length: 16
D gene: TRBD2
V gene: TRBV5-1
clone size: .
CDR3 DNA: TGCGCCAGCAGCTTGACGGGGGGAGCCCCTTACAATGAGCAGTTCTTC
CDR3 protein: CASSLTGGAPYNEQFF

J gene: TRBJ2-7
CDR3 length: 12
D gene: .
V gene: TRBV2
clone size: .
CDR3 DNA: TGTGCCAGCAAAGGAGGTACCTACGAGCAGTACTTC
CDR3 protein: CASKGGTYEQYF

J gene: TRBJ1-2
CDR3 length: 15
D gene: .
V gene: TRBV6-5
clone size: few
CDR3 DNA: TGTGCCAGCGGGCCGGGGGGGGCAGGTAGCTATGGCTACACCTTC
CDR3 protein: CASGPGGAGSYGYTF

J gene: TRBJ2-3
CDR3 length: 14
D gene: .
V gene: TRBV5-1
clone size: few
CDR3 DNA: TGCGCCAGCAGATGGGCGGGTACCACAGATACGCAGTATTTT
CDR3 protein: CASRWAGTTDTQYF

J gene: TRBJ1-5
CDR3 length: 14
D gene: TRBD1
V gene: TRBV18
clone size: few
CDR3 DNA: TGTGCCAGCTCACAGACAGGGGTAGGACAGCCCCAGCATTTT
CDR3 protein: CASSQTGVGQPQHF